This T cell receptor beta chain was sequenced in a study of shared clonotypes between healthy human individuals. The study, taken as a whole, reports: Limited genetic and exposure-history diversity came from having few donors.

When replicate PCRs were run on unsorted PBMC, they used 250 to 300 ng DNA, tens of thousands of T cell genomes. Only in-frame clones appear in the TCRdb table, and some are missing; sequencing was by immunoSEQ multiplex PCR. The table records some 480,000 clones, roughly 78% of them present only once. CDR3 length: 14 amino acids. V gave up 4 bases and J gave up 0 bases, with 10 bases separating them. The V gene's germline CDR1 is GTSNPN and CDR2 SVGIG (reference sequence). Healthy HIV-negative adults without recent acute infections or vaccinations served as donors. Genomic DNA came from about 90 million PBMCs in unsorted samples. Concerning this clone: Its antigen remains unknown.

The sample comprised PBMCs. The rearrangement joins TRBV30 to TRBJ1-3; D is unclear. The source of this sequence is a woman aged 40-49 years in good health. Some clones in this sample may be carry-over from other donors' samples. The CDR3 DNA reads TGTGCCTGGAATGGCGGGAACTCTGGAAACACCATATATTTT. This gives the protein CAWNGGNSGNTIYF.